Below are 19 T cell receptor beta chains sequenced from a single sample in a study of glioma-infiltrating T cells. Amplification of TCR alpha and beta CDR3 regions from RNA used iRepertoire nested multiplex PCR. MiXCR, run by TCRdb on the multiplex PCR reads, gives a single entry per CDR3 protein. The data contain under 150,000 distinct CDR3 sequences, around 25% of them singletons. The specimen was glioma tissue, nonneoplastic brain tissue, or PBMCs (not recorded which). These receptor sequences come from a human donor with low-grade glioma or glioblastoma, undergoing nonglioma brain surgery, or in good health (not recorded which).

This clonotype was found a few times. Because it lacks the conserved phenylalanine or tryptophan at the end, this CDR3 is likely a read error. The V and J genes are TRBV28 and TRBJ2-1; TRBD2 is a possible D gene (5 bases). Germline assignment: CDR1 MDHEN and CDR2 SYDVKM. Trimming removed 5 bases at V and 4 bases at J, with 12 bases between. The CDR3 is 14 amino acids. The CDR3 coding sequence is TGTGCCAGCAGTACACTTACGGGGTACAATGAGCAGTTCTTA. Encoded protein: CASSTLTGYNEQFL.

In regard to this clonotype: Since a much larger clone is just one base distant, this may be a read error. The chain is built from TRBV6-6 and TRBJ1-1; a possible D gene is TRBD1 (5 bases). CDR3 length: 16 amino acids. Germline V gene data show CDR1 as MNHNY and CDR2 as SVGAGI (reference sequence). The CDR3 DNA follows: TGTGCCAGCAGTTACCCGGGGGAGAGCATGAACACTGAAGATTTCTTT. Protein sequence: CASSYPGESMNTEDFF.

The gene calls are TRBV19 and TRBJ2-7; TRBD1 agrees at 10 bases. The trim removed 5 bases at V and 2 bases at J, leaving 3 bases unmatched. The CDR3 spans 14 residues. Germline assignment: CDR1 LNHDA and CDR2 SQIVND (reference sequence). CDR3: CASSAGTGAYEQYV. The CDR3 bases are TGTGCCAGTAGTGCCGGGACAGGGGCCTACGAGCAGTACGTC.

CDR3 sequence: CASSLRPGWLYGYTF. DNA of the CDR3: TGTGCCAGCAGCTTACGCCCAGGGTGGCTCTATGGCTACACCTTC. V is TRBV11-2 and J is TRBJ1-2, with a tentative D call TRBD1 (5 bases). Germline V lookup: CDR1 SGHAT, CDR2 FQNNGV. V dropped 2 bases and J dropped 4 bases, with 14 bases sitting between them. This CDR3 is built from 15 residues.

This clonotype came up a few times. The chain is built from TRBV20-1 and TRBJ1-1, with D hard to call. The CDR3 has 15 residues. V dropped 3 bases and J dropped 0 bases, with 14 bases sitting between them. Germline V gene sequence: CDR1 DFQATT, CDR2 SNEGSKA (reference sequence). The CDR3 loop reads CSASPHRSMNTEAFF. DNA for the CDR3: TGCAGTGCTAGCCCCCACCGAAGCATGAACACTGAAGCTTTCTTT.

V gene TRBV15 combines with J gene TRBJ2-3; 11 bases map to TRBD2. V lost 4 bases, J lost 2 bases, and 5 bases stayed unmatched. Germline CDR1 and CDR2: LNHNV and YYDKDF (reference sequence). The CDR3 contains 16 residues. CDR3 nucleotides: TGTGCCACCAGCACCGTAGCGGGGGGGTTCACAGATACGCAGTATTTT. Residues: CATSTVAGGFTDTQYF.

The rearrangement uses TRBV7-2 and TRBJ2-1; D possibly corresponds to TRBD2 (5 bases). CDR3 length equals 17 residues. Trimming removed 5 bases from V and 0 bases from J, with 17 bases in between. CDR1 SGHTA and CDR2 FQGNSA come from the germline V gene. CDR3 bases: TGTGCCAGCAGCGCCCGAGGGAGCGCGTTCTCCTACAATGAGCAGTTCTTC. Residues: CASSARGSAFSYNEQFF. The full variable domain, its missing parts supplied by reference TRBV7-2 and TRBJ2-1, is GAGVSQSPSNKVTEKGKDVELRCDPISGHTALYWYRQSLGQGLEFLIYFQGNSAPDKSGLPSDRFSAERTGGSVSTLTIQRTQQEDSAVYLCASSARGSAFSYNEQFFGPGTRLTVL.

In this sample, this clonotype turned up many times. The J gene is TRBJ2-1, the V gene TRBV28; 7 bases fit TRBD2. Germline assignment: CDR1 MDHEN and CDR2 SYDVKM. With 3 bases clipped from V and 8 bases from J, the junction kept 4 bases outside the gene matches. CDR3 length equals 13 residues. The CDR3 sequence is CASSFQRGDEQFF. CDR3 in DNA: TGTGCCAGCAGTTTCCAGCGGGGAGATGAGCAGTTCTTC.

The chain links TRBV2 to TRBJ2-6; 9 positions match TRBD1. V dropped 11 bases and J dropped 0; count of bases not matched to a gene: 11. The germline V gene encodes CDR1 SNHLY and CDR2 FYNNEI. The CDR3 covers 17 residues. The CDR3 bases are TGTGCCGGCCGGAAGACAGGGGGTCCCTCTGGGGCCAACGTCCTGACTTTC. Its protein product is CAGRKTGGPSGANVLTF.

This clonotype was seen at least ten times. CDR3 sequence (DNA): TGTGCCAGCAGCTTAGGGGGCGGTGGACGAAAGAACACTGAAGCTTTCTTT. Protein sequence: CASSLGGGGRKNTEAFF. The chain employs TRBV7-9 and TRBJ1-1, with a tentative D call TRBD1 (5 bases). The germline V gene has CDR1 SEHNR and CDR2 FQNEAQ (reference sequence). The CDR3 spans 17 residues. The germline V and J ends were trimmed by 1 base and 1 base, with 16 bases remaining between them. Full variable domain (remainder filled in from reference TRBV7-9 and TRBJ1-1): DTGVSQNPRHKITKRGQNVTFRCDPISEHNRLYWYRQTLGQGPEFLTYFQNEAQLEKSRLLSDRFSAERPKGSFSTLEIQRTEQGDSAMYLCASSLGGGGRKNTEAFFGQGTRLTVV.

The CDR3 loop is CASSRRSNGEQETQYF. Written as DNA, the CDR3 is TGTGCCAGCAGCCGACGTTCGAACGGGGAACAAGAGACCCAGTACTTC. This chain connects TRBV7-9 to TRBJ2-5; maybe TRBD2 (5 bases). The CDR3 extends over 16 amino acids. The V and J ends lost 5 bases and 2 bases respectively, with 18 bases between them. Germline loops: CDR1 SEHNR, CDR2 FQNEAQ (reference sequence).

This clonotype has ten or more counts. The chain recombines TRBV24-1 with TRBJ1-2, with D possibly matching TRBD1 (6 bases). CDR1 and CDR2 (germline): KGHDR, SFDVKD. CDR3 length equals 14 residues. The V gene lost 0 bases and the J gene lost 8 bases, with 12 bases spanning the gap. The CDR3 loop is CATSDLRQGHGYTF. DNA of the CDR3: TGTGCCACCAGTGATTTGAGGCAGGGGCACGGCTACACCTTC.

The table lists this clonotype with many counts. The V call is TRBV4-1, the J call TRBJ2-1; D uncertain. Trimming cost V 4 bases and J 6 bases, with 16 bases left between them. Germline CDR1 MGHRA, CDR2 YSYEKL. The CDR3 has 15 amino acids. The CDR3 spells CASSPMTRSSNEQFF. In DNA form, the CDR3 reads TGCGCCAGCAGCCCGATGACAAGGAGCTCCAATGAGCAGTTCTTC.

V gene TRBV4-1 combines with J gene TRBJ1-5; D perhaps matches TRBD1 (5 bases). V lost 3 bases to trimming and J lost 6 bases, with 18 bases between them. Germline V gives CDR1 MGHRA, CDR2 YSYEKL. The CDR3 is 16 residues long. As DNA, the CDR3 is TGCGCCAGCAGCCAGTCCCCCGGGGGGGGTTCTCAGCCCCAGCATTTT. Translation: CASSQSPGGGSQPQHF.

This clonotype has a handful of counts. V is TRBV10-3 and J is TRBJ2-3; TRBD2 matches 14 bases. Germline-derived CDR1 and CDR2 are ENHRY and SYGVKD. The CDR3 sequence is 13 residues long. After removal of 9 bases from V and 5 bases from J, the junction contained 1 base not matched to a gene. The CDR3 DNA follows: TGTGCCATTGGACTAGCGGGGGGAGATACGCAGTATTTT. This encodes CAIGLAGGDTQYF.

This clonotype was seen ten or more times. J is TRBJ1-1 and V is TRBV14; possible D gene TRBD1, 6 bases. The V and J ends lost 5 bases and 1 base respectively, with 11 bases between them. The CDR3 runs 14 residues. Germline loops: CDR1 SGHDN, CDR2 FVKESK. CDR3: CASSLGQSNTEAFF. The CDR3 bases are TGTGCCAGCAGCTTGGGACAATCGAACACTGAAGCTTTCTTT.

The chain couples TRBV3-1 to TRBJ1-6; D call uncertain. The CDR3 loop spans 14 amino acids. CDR1 is LGHDT and CDR2 is YNNKEL in the germline V gene (reference sequence). Trimming removed 4 bases from V and 5 bases from J, with 9 bases in between. The DNA for the CDR3 is TGTGCCAGCAGCCCCCCCTACGATAATTCACCCCTCCACTTT. This gives the protein CASSPPYDNSPLHF.

This clonotype turned up a few times. The V call is TRBV14, the J call TRBJ1-2; 8 nucleotides match TRBD1. Germline V CDR1 and CDR2: SGHDN, FVKESK. V lost 3 bases, J lost 3 bases, and 3 bases stayed unmatched. The CDR3 runs 14 residues. CDR3: CASSHIQGDYGYTF. CDR3 DNA sequence: TGTGCCAGCAGCCACATACAGGGGGACTATGGCTACACCTTC.

This clonotype was observed at least ten times. This sequence joins TRBV27 and TRBJ2-2, with D hard to call. Germline assignment: CDR1 MNHEY and CDR2 SMNVEV (reference sequence). The ends were cut back, 4 bases at V and 0 bases at J, with 6 bases in the middle. The CDR3 spans 14 residues. This CDR3 is CASSYRTNTGELFF. Here the CDR3 DNA reads TGTGCCAGCAGTTATAGAACGAACACCGGGGAGCTGTTTTTT.